The source of this T cell receptor (beta chain) is a study of blood T cell repertoires in COVID-19. V was pared by 0 bases and J by 9 bases, with 5 bases of the junction left unmatched. The CDR3 sequence is 15 residues long. In germline, CDR1 is LGHDT, CDR2 YNNKEL (reference sequence). Original data processing: Using reference gene primer amplification, nucleated cell counts were estimated. Some clones are missing from TCRdb's copy, which holds only in-frame ones; the method was immunoSEQ multiplex PCR. The D gene and trimming were derived from the DNA, and the V and J assignments and clone size from that table. Found here are roughly 150,000 clones, around four fifths of them singletons; the top ten hold about 6.1%. Enrolled through a virtual design, the participants were between about 18 and 100 years of age and came from under 25 US areas. Which cohort a participant joined came from the clinical history participants gave.

This chain uses TRBV3-1 (or the pseudogene TRBV3-2) with TRBJ2-1, with 10 bases aligning to TRBD2. This TCR was sampled from a woman aged 40 to 49 who had recovered from COVID-19. The sequenced sample consisted of PBMCs or T cells enriched from blood (not recorded which). CDR3 sequence (DNA): TGTGCCAGCAGCCAAGATATAGCGGGAGGCCGTGAGCAGTTCTTC. Its protein is CASSQDIAGGREQFF.